This T cell receptor (beta chain) was identified in a study of blood T cells in healthy people across ages. General observations from the study: It was not known whether donors were CMV positive (a possible confounder of expanded clonotype changes). The study could not conclusively compare naive and antigen-experienced cells, given its unsorted PBMCs. TCR beta diversity per million T cells fell roughly linearly with age.

The V gene end was trimmed by 3 bases and the J gene end by 2 bases; junction bases not matched to a gene: 12. This CDR3 region has 18 residues. The V gene's germline CDR1 is SGHTA and CDR2 FQGNSA. Staff drew approximately 9.7 milliliters of peripheral blood from each donor. Note on this clonotype: The target antigen is unknown.

The authors ran a second PCR of about 6 to 11 cycles using a sample-barcoded 5' primer and a J-beta primer mix. TCRdb reprocessed the 5' RACE reads with MiXCR, giving one entry per CDR3 protein. The table has about 1.5 million distinct CDR3 sequences, 42% seen once. The sample comprised blood. The chain employs TRBV7-2 and TRBJ2-3; 9 bases align to TRBD2. This receptor was identified in a woman younger than 35 in good health. CDR3 sequence: CASSLRNAGTSITDTQYF. CDR3 in DNA: TGTGCCAGCAGCTTGAGGAATGCCGGGACTAGCATCACAGATACGCAGTATTTT.